This T cell receptor (beta chain) is from a study of molecular identifiers for immune sequencing clone quantification. Bulk TCR libraries used previously described methods and listed TCR primers. One entry per CDR3 protein, called by TCRdb with MiXCR from the PCR reads. This sample has tens of thousands of distinct CDR3 sequences; roughly 17% occur once, and the top ten carry over 1.2%. This clonotype was seen a few times. The sequenced sample was naive CD8+ T cells from blood, with Jurkat cell RNA spiked in. As for subset: FACS-sorted CD8+CD4-CCR7+CD45RA+ naive T cells. The receptor comes from a human donor in good health. Some libraries in this study had Jurkat cell RNA spiked in.

The CDR3 here is CASSSLAWTSGPSKVGPYEQYF. CDR3 nucleotide sequence: TGTGCCAGCAGTTCTCTCGCCTGGACTAGCGGGCCCAGCAAGGTCGGTCCCTACGAGCAGTACTTC. The chain joins TRBV28 to TRBJ2-7; 11 bases agree with TRBD2. V was pared by 4 bases and J by 2 bases, with 25 bases of the junction left unmatched. The CDR3 length is 22 residues. Germline lookup yields CDR1 MDHEN and CDR2 SYDVKM.